Listed below are T cell receptor beta chains from one sample, sequenced in a study of cytomegalovirus exposure and HLA in healthy donors. Clones were sequenced by immunoSEQ multiplex PCR, and TCRdb holds only the in-frame ones, with some missing. The sample holds approximately 180,000 clones, about 82% seen once. The sample consisted of PBMCs. Receptors were obtained from a woman aged 18-35 years in good health and CMV-seronegative. Both conserved end residues are part of each CDR3. The order of the fields is D gene, V gene, clone size, J gene, CDR3 DNA, CDR3 protein. A D gene is named only where the DNA matches it firmly. Where a row states a size, it is once, few, many or the class of an expanded clone; other rows omit it.

>TRBD1|TRBV5-1|.|TRBJ2-5
TGCGCCAGCAGCTTGGGGGACAGGGGAGAGACCCAGTACTTC
CASSLGDRGETQYF
>TRBD1|TRBV7-3|.|TRBJ2-5
TGTGCGCTACAACAGGGGGAGGAGACCCAGTACTTC
CALQQGEETQYF
>.|TRBV7-9|.|TRBJ2-6
TGTGCCAGCAGCTTAAGTTCGGCGGGTCTTGGGGCCAACGTCCTGACTTTC
CASSLSSAGLGANVLTF
>TRBD1|TRBV27|.|TRBJ1-1
TGTGCCAGCAGTTTATCTTGGGACAGAGGATTTTACACTGAAGCTTTCTTT
CASSLSWDRGFYTEAFF
>.|TRBV29-1|.|TRBJ2-5
TGCAGCGTTGTACAGATCAACCAAGAGACCCAGTACTTC
CSVVQINQETQYF
>TRBD2|TRBV5-1|.|TRBJ2-3
TGCGCCAGCAGCGCCATACTAGCGGGGGGGGCAGATACGCAGTATTTT
CASSAILAGGADTQYF
>TRBD2|TRBV27|.|TRBJ2-3
TGTGCCAGCAGTTCCGTCCTCCTAGCGGGGGAGTCCCATACGCAGTATTTT
CASSSVLLAGESHTQYF
>.|TRBV9|.|TRBJ1-3
TGTGCCAGCAGCGTAGAGGGGGAGGGGAACACCATATATTTT
CASSVEGEGNTIYF
>TRBD1|TRBV19|.|TRBJ1-6
TGTGCCAGTGGTACTCAGGGGGGTAATTCACCCCTCCACTTT
CASGTQGGNSPLHF
>TRBD1|TRBV2|.|TRBJ2-4
TGTGCCAGCAAGACAGGGGGCAAAGGGAACATTCAGTACTTC
CASKTGGKGNIQYF
>.|TRBV15|.|TRBJ2-7
TGTGCCACCAGCAGAGTTCAGGGTTCCTACGAGCAGTACTTC
CATSRVQGSYEQYF
>.|TRBV7-9|.|TRBJ1-1
TGTGCCAGCAGCCACAAGGGACAGAACACTGAAGCTTTCTTT
CASSHKGQNTEAFF
>.|TRBV7-9|.|TRBJ1-5
TGTGCCAGCAGCTTAGGCTCTGAGCACCAGCATTTT
CASSLGSEHQHF
>.|TRBV29-1|once|TRBJ2-1
TGCAGCGTTGACAGGGGTGGTGAGCAGTTCTTC
CSVDRGGEQFF
>.|TRBV7-9|.|TRBJ2-2
TGTGCCAGCACCATCGAACGGGTTACCGGGGAGCTGTTTTTT
CASTIERVTGELFF
>.|TRBV7-9|.|TRBJ1-5
TGTGCCAGCAGCTTAGGTGCAGGGATTAAGCCCCAGCATTTT
CASSLGAGIKPQHF
>TRBD2|TRBV4-1|.|TRBJ2-3
TGCGCCAGCAGACCTATAGCGGGGGGGAGCGCAGATACGCAGTATTTT
CASRPIAGGSADTQYF
>.|TRBV7-6|.|TRBJ1-2
TGTGCCAGCAGCTACAGGGTGAAGGGCTACACCTTC
CASSYRVKGYTF
>.|TRBV27|.|TRBJ2-7
TGTGCCAGCAGTTTAAAACTAGGATACGAGCAGTACTTC
CASSLKLGYEQYF
>TRBD1|TRBV18|once|TRBJ1-1
TGTGCCAGCTCACCACAAAGGGGGCATACTGAAGCTTTCTTT
CASSPQRGHTEAFF
>TRBD1|TRBV5-8|once|TRBJ1-1
TGTGCCAGCAGCCCACAGAGGGCAGGGGGCACTGAAGCTTTCTTT
CASSPQRAGGTEAFF
>TRBD2|TRBV10-2|.|TRBJ2-1
TGCGCCAGCAGTGACTCGGCCGAACTCCGACTAGCGGGGGGACCTCGGGCGCAGTTCTTC
CASSDSAELRLAGGPRAQFF
>TRBD2|TRBV6-6|once|TRBJ2-5
TGTGCCAGCAGTTACGAGCGGGGGGGCCAAGAGACCCAGTACTTC
CASSYERGGQETQYF
>.|TRBV10-2|.|TRBJ1-5
TGCGCCAGCAGTGAGTCTTTAGGGGCAATGAATCAGCCCCAGCATTTT
CASSESLGAMNQPQHF
>TRBD1|TRBV9|.|TRBJ1-1
TGTGCCAGCAGCGTCCGTCCACAGGGGGCTGATACTGAAGCTTTCTTT
CASSVRPQGADTEAFF
>TRBD1|TRBV18|.|TRBJ1-1
TGTGCCAGCTCACAAGTCCGGGACAGGATAACTGAAGCTTTCTTT
CASSQVRDRITEAFF
>.|TRBV6-5|.|TRBJ2-2
TGTGCCAGCAGTTACTTCCCGTCGGTGAGGAGCGGGGAGCTGTTTTTT
CASSYFPSVRSGELFF
>TRBD2|TRBV5-6|.|TRBJ2-1
TGTGCCAGCAGCCGGACTTTGCGGGGGGGCGGCAATGAGCAGTTCTTC
CASSRTLRGGGNEQFF
>TRBD1|TRBV5-1|few|TRBJ1-1
TGCGCCAGCAGCTGGAATCAGGGGGACACTGAAGCTTTCTTT
CASSWNQGDTEAFF
>TRBD1|TRBV19|medium-sized|TRBJ2-6
TGTGCCAGTAGTATAGCAGGGACAGGGTCTGGGGCCAACGTCCTGACTTTC
CASSIAGTGSGANVLTF
>.|TRBV11-3|once|TRBJ2-3
TGTGCCAGCAGCTTATCGAATGGCGATACGCAGTATTTT
CASSLSNGDTQYF
>TRBD1|TRBV19|.|TRBJ1-2
TGTGCCAGTAGCGACAGGGGCCTTAACTATGGCTACACCTTC
CASSDRGLNYGYTF
>TRBD1|TRBV2|.|TRBJ1-5
TGTGCCAGCAGTGATCTACCAGGGGGAACATGGCAGCCCCAGCATTTT
CASSDLPGGTWQPQHF
>TRBD2|TRBV5-3|.|TRBJ2-1
TGTGCCAGAAGCTTGCCCACCTCGACTAGCGGGGGGCGGAGCTCCTACAATGAGCAGTTCTTC
CARSLPTSTSGGRSSYNEQFF
>.|TRBV6-5|few|TRBJ1-1
TGTGCCAGCAGTACCCTCGGGGTGACTGAAGCTTTCTTT
CASSTLGVTEAFF
>.|TRBV30|.|TRBJ1-4
TGTGCCTGGACTCGGGGAGGGAGTGAAAAACTGTTTTTT
CAWTRGGSEKLFF
>TRBD2|TRBV5-4|once|TRBJ2-1
TGTGCCAGCAGCTTGGAGCGGGAGGTCTGGAATGAGCAGTTCTTC
CASSLEREVWNEQFF
>TRBD1|TRBV18|.|TRBJ1-1
TGTGCCAGCTCACCACCGACAGGGGGCCCCACTGAAGCTTTCTTT
CASSPPTGGPTEAFF
>TRBD1|TRBV7-9|.|TRBJ2-7
TGTGCCAGCAGCTCCGGACAGGGCACCTACGAGCAGTACTTC
CASSSGQGTYEQYF
>.|TRBV19|.|TRBJ2-1
TGTGCCAGTATGGGGAGGCAGGGATGGTACAATGAGCAGTTCTTC
CASMGRQGWYNEQFF
>TRBD1|TRBV27|once|TRBJ2-3
TGTGCCAGCAGCTTACTCCGGACAGGGCCAGATTTTGATACGCAGTATTTT
CASSLLRTGPDFDTQYF
>TRBD1|TRBV10-3|.|TRBJ1-5
TGTGCCGTCAGTCCCCGGGACAGCTTAGGAGTTAGCAATCAGCCCCAGCATTTT
CAVSPRDSLGVSNQPQHF
>TRBD1|TRBV27|.|TRBJ1-4
TGTGCCAGCAGTTTACTCCCCCACGGGACAGGGAATGAAAAACTGTTTTTT
CASSLLPHGTGNEKLFF
>.|TRBV19|.|TRBJ2-1
TGTGCCAGTAGCGGGACTTCTTCCTACAATGAGCAGTTCTTC
CASSGTSSYNEQFF
>TRBD1|TRBV19|.|TRBJ1-5
TGTGCCAGTAGTAACGACAGGGGCCCTAGCAATCAGCCCCAGCATTTT
CASSNDRGPSNQPQHF
>.|TRBV4-1|.|TRBJ2-7
TGCGCCAGCAGCCCGTTCGTCGGACAGTACAACTACGAGCAGTACTTC
CASSPFVGQYNYEQYF
>TRBD1|TRBV7-9|.|TRBJ1-3
TGTGCCAGCAGCTTAGCAGGGGGCCGTGTAAACACCATATATTTT
CASSLAGGRVNTIYF